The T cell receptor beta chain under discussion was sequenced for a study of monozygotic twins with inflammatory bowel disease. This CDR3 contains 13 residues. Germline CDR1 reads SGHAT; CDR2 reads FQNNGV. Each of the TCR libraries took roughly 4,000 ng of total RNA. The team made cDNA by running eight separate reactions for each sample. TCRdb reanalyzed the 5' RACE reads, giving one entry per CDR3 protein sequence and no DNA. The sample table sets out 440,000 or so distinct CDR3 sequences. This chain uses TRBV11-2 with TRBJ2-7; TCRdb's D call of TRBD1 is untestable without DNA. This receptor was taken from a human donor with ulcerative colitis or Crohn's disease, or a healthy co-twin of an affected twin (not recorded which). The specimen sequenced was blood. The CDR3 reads CASSRGQTYEQYF.